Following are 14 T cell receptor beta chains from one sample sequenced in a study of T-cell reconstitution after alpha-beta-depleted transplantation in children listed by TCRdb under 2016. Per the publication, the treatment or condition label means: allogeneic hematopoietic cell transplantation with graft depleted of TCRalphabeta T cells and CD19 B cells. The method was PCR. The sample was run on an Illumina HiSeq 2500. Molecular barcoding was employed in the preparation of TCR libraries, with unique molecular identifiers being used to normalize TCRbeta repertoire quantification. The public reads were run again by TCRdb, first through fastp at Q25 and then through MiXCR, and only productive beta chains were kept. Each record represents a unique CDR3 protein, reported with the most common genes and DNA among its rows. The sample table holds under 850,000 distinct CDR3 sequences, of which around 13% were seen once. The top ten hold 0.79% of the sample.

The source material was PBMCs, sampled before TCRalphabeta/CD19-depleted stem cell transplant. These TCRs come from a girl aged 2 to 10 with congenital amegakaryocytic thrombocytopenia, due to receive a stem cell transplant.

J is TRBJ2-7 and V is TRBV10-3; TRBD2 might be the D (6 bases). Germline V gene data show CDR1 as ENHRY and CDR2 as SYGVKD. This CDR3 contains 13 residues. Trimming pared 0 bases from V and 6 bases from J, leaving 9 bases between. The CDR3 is CAISESTGVEQYF. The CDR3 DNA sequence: TGTGCCATCAGTGAGTCGACGGGGGTCGAGCAGTACTTC.

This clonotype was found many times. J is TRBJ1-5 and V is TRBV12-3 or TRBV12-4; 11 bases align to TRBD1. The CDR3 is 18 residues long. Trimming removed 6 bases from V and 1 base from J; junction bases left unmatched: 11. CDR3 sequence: CASSSRTGGGGSNQPQHF. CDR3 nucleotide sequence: TGTGCCAGCAGCTCCAGGACAGGGGGCGGTGGCAGCAATCAGCCCCAGCATTTT.

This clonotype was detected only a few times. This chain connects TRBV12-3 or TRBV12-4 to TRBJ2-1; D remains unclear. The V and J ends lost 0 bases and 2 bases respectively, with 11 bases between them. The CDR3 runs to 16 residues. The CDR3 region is CASSLALRRTYNEQFF. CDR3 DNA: TGTGCCAGCAGTTTAGCGCTACGAAGAACCTACAATGAGCAGTTCTTC.

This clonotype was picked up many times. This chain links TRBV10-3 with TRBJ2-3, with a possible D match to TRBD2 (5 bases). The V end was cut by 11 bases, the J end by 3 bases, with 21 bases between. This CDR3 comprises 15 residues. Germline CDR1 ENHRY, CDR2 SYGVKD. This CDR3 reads CAALWLRAQTDTQYF. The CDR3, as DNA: TGTGCCGCGCTGTGGTTGAGGGCCCAAACAGATACGCAGTATTTT.

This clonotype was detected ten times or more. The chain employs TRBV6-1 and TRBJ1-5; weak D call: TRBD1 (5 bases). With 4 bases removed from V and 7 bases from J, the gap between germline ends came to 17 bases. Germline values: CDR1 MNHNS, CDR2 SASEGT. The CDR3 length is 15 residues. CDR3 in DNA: TGTGCCAGCAGTGGGCCAGGGTTTCAAGGGCAGCCCCAGCATTTT. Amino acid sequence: CASSGPGFQGQPQHF.

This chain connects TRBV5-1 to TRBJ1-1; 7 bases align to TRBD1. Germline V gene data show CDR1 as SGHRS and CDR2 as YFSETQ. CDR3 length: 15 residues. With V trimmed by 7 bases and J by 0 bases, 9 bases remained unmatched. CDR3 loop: CASRYRGNMNTEAFF. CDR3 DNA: TGCGCCAGCCGGTACAGGGGAAACATGAACACTGAAGCTTTCTTT.

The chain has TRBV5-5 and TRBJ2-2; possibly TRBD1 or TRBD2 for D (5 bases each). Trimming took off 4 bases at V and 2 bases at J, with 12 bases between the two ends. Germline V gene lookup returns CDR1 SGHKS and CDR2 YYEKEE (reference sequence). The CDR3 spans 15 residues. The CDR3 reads CASSPPGTNTGELFF. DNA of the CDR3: TGTGCCAGCAGCCCGCCGGGGACCAACACCGGGGAGCTGTTTTTT.

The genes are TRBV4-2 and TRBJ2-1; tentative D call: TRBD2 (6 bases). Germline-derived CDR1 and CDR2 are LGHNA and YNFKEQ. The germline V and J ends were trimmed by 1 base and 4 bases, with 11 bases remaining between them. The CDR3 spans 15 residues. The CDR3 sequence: CASSQVAEIYNEQFF. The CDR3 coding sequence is TGTGCCAGCAGCCAAGTAGCGGAGATATACAATGAGCAGTTCTTC.

CDR3 DNA sequence: TGTGCCAGCTCACCTTCACGATCCGAAAACATTCAGTACTTC. Amino acids: CASSPSRSENIQYF. The chain recombines TRBV18 with TRBJ2-4; no clear D gene. Trimming shortened V by 3 bases and J by 5 bases, and 11 bases separated the two germline ends. The CDR3 has 14 amino acids. CDR1 and CDR2 from the germline V gene are KGHSH and LQKENI.

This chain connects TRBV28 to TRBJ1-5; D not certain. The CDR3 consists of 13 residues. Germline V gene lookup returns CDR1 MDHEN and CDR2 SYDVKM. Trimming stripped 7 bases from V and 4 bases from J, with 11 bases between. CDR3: CASTSGGNQPQHF. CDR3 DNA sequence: TGTGCCAGCACTTCGGGTGGGAATCAGCCCCAGCATTTT. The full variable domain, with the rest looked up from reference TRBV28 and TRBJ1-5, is DVKVTQSSRYLVKRTGEKVFLECVQDMDHENMFWYRQDPGLGLRLIYFSYDVKMKEKGDIPEGYSVSREKKERFSLILESASTNQTSMYLCASTSGGNQPQHFGDGTRLSIL.

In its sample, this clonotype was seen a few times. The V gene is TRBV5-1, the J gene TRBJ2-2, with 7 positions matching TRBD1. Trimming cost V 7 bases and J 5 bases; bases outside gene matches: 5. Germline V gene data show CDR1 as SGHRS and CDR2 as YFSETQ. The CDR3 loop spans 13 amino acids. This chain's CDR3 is CASRDSVTGELFF. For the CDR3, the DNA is TGCGCCAGCCGGGACAGCGTTACCGGGGAGCTGTTTTTT.

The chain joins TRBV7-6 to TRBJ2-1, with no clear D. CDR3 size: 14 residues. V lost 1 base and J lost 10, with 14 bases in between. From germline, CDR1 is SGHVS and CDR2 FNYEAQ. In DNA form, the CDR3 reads TGTGCCAGCAGCTTAGAAGATCGGTTCGGGGAGCAGTTCTTC. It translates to CASSLEDRFGEQFF.

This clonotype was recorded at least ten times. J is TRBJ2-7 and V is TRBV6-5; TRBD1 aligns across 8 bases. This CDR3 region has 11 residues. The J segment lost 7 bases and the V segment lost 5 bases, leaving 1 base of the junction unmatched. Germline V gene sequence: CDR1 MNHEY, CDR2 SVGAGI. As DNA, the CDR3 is TGTGCCAGCAGTACAGGGGGAGAGCAGTACTTC. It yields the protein CASSTGGEQYF.

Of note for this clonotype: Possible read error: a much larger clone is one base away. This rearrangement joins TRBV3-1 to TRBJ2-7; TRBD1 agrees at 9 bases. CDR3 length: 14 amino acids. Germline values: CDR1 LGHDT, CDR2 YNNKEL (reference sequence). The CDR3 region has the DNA TGTGCCAGCCGCCAACAGGGGGCCAGCTACGAGCAGTACTTC. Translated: CASRQQGASYEQYF.